This TCR beta chain was sequenced during a study of blood T cell repertoires in COVID-19. In the study overall: COVID-19 samples collected from the United States, Italy and Spain covered acute and convalescent phases.

Individuals drawn from 20 to 30 US areas were roughly 18 to 95 years old. Donors were grouped by their self-reported clinical history. All recovered Cohort 3 donors got two negative PCRs, got clearance, or saw symptom resolution. Data came from immunoSEQ multiplex PCR; TCRdb stores just in-frame clones and leaves some out. The sample has fewer than 350,000 clones, approximately 83% seen once; the top ten hold around 2.2%. The CDR3 length is 16 residues. Germline CDR1 and CDR2: LNHDA and SQIVND (reference sequence). The germline V and J ends were trimmed by 2 bases and 0 bases, with 14 bases remaining between them.

Sequenced sample: PBMCs or T cells enriched from blood (not recorded which). The sequence was obtained from a man aged 30-40 years who had recovered from COVID-19. The chain has TRBV19 and TRBJ2-7; D gene unclear. In nucleotides, the CDR3 is TGTGCCAGTAGTATAAAGTCCCCACCTAGCTCCTACGAGCAGTACTTC. Its protein is CASSIKSPPSSYEQYF.